Following are 10 T cell receptor beta chains from one sample sequenced in a study of blood T cells in healthy people across ages. Through a sample-barcoded 5' primer and a J-beta primer mix, a second PCR was run for about 7 to 12 cycles. TCRdb reanalysed the 5' RACE reads using MiXCR and keeps one entry per CDR3 protein. Among some 700,000 distinct CDR3 sequences listed, about 24% were seen once. The sequenced material came from blood. These receptors all come from a man between 65 and 85 years old in good health.

This clonotype was observed a handful of times. The V call is TRBV29-1, the J call TRBJ1-2; no clear D. V lost 7 bases and J 8 bases, leaving 17 bases between the germline ends. Germline V gene lookup returns CDR1 SQVTM and CDR2 ANQGSEA. The CDR3 consists of 12 residues. The CDR3 here is CSAAPVPGGYTF. CDR3 nucleotides: TGCAGCGCCGCCCCGGTTCCGGGGGGCTACACCTTC.

This chain uses TRBV7-9 with TRBJ2-5; D may correspond to TRBD1 or TRBD2 (5 bases each). Per germline, CDR1 SEHNR and CDR2 FQNEAQ (reference sequence). The CDR3 length is 18 residues. V shed 4 bases and J shed 2 bases, with 23 bases lying between them. The CDR3 DNA reads TGTGCCAGCAGCTCCCCCGGGACGGCCATCACCATTCAAGAGACCCAGTACTTC. It is translated as CASSSPGTAITIQETQYF.

V is TRBV6-6 and J is TRBJ1-5; D remains unclear. V was trimmed by 8 bases and J by 2 bases, leaving 13 bases between them. Germline CDR1 MNHNY, CDR2 SVGAGI (reference sequence). The CDR3 spans 14 residues. The CDR3 region has the DNA TGTGCCAGCGCGGGCGGATTTGGCAATCAGCCCCAGCATTTT. This sequence encodes CASAGGFGNQPQHF.

This chain uses TRBV7-9 with TRBJ2-6; 10 positions match TRBD1. Germline loops: CDR1 SEHNR, CDR2 FQNEAQ (reference sequence). The CDR3 consists of 19 residues. Germline trimming cut 4 bases from V and 1 base from J; bases unmatched to any gene: 10. CDR3 region: CASSSTDRGLFSGANVLTF. As DNA, the CDR3 is TGTGCCAGCAGCTCCACCGACAGGGGGCTTTTTTCTGGGGCCAACGTCCTGACTTTC.

In its sample, this clonotype was seen many times. V is TRBV7-2 and J is TRBJ2-5; a possible D gene is TRBD2 (5 bases). The germline gives CDR1 SGHTA, CDR2 FQGNSA. The length of the CDR3 is 16 residues. Trimming removed 2 bases at V and 5 bases at J, with 18 bases between. CDR3 nucleotides: TGTGCCAGCAGCTTAAAAGGTTCGGCTAGCCGGGAGACCCAGTACTTC. It encodes CASSLKGSASRETQYF.

A few counts support this clonotype. The chain is built from TRBV24-1 and TRBJ2-5; 9 bases map to TRBD2. There are 15 residues in the CDR3. CDR1 is KGHDR and CDR2 is SFDVKD in the germline V gene. The J segment lost 1 base and the V segment lost 3 bases, leaving 2 bases of the junction unmatched. Here the CDR3 reads CATSDMTSGQETQYF. The DNA of the CDR3 is TGTGCCACCAGTGATATGACTAGCGGCCAAGAGACCCAGTACTTC.

This clonotype was found a few times. This rearrangement joins TRBV5-1 to TRBJ2-1; TRBD1 aligns across 7 bases. Losses at the gene ends were 4 bases for V and 6 bases for J; bases not matched to a gene: 13. This CDR3 has 16 residues. CDR1 SGHRS and CDR2 YFSETQ come from the germline V gene. CDR3 in amino acids: CASSQKSGQSFNEQFF. As DNA, the CDR3 is TGCGCCAGCAGCCAAAAGTCGGGACAGTCATTCAATGAGCAGTTCTTC.

Worth noting for this clonotype: One junction end disagrees with the germline gene, perhaps due to a read error. The chain recombines TRBV12-3 or TRBV12-4 with TRBJ2-2; TRBD1 aligns across 11 bases. The CDR3 covers 15 residues. The CDR3 loop is CASSPRTGGIWELVF. CDR3 bases: TGTGCCAGCAGTCCGAGGACAGGGGGCATCTGGGAGCTGGTTTTT.

The chain uses TRBV6-6 and TRBJ2-7; D not resolved. This CDR3 contains 12 residues. V lost 4 bases and J 7 bases, leaving 11 bases between the germline ends. Germline V CDR1 and CDR2: MNHNY, SVGAGI (reference sequence). CDR3 region: CASSFRVWEQYV. Written as DNA, the CDR3 is TGTGCCAGCAGTTTTAGAGTTTGGGAGCAGTACGTC.

This clonotype was counted only a few times. The rearrangement links TRBV29-1 to TRBJ2-5; D is undetermined. V was clipped by 8 bases and J by 5 bases, with 9 bases between them. Per germline, CDR1 SQVTM and CDR2 ANQGSEA. The CDR3 contains 10 residues. CDR3 coding DNA: TGCAGCACTGCCTGGGAGACCCAGTACTTC. It encodes CSTAWETQYF.